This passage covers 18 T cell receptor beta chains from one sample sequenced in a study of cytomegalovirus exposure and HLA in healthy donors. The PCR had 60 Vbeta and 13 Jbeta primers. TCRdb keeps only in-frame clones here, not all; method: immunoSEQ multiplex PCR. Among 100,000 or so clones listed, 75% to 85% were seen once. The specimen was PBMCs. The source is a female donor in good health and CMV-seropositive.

For the CDR3, the DNA is TGTGCCAGCAGTTTATCAGCAGGGGAAACTAACTATGGCTACACCTTC. Amino acids: CASSLSAGETNYGYTF. V is TRBV27 and J is TRBJ1-2; TRBD1 is a possible D gene (6 bases). V was cut by 0 bases and J by 0 bases, with 11 bases left in between. CDR1 MNHEY and CDR2 SMNVEV come from the germline V gene (reference sequence). This CDR3 comprises 16 residues.

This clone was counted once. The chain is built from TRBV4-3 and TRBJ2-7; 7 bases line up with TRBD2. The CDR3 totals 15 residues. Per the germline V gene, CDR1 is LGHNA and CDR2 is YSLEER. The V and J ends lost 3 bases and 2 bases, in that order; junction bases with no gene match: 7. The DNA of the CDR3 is TGCGCCAGCAGCCATGGGGGGGGGATCCCCTACGAGCAGTACTTC. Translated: CASSHGGGIPYEQYF.

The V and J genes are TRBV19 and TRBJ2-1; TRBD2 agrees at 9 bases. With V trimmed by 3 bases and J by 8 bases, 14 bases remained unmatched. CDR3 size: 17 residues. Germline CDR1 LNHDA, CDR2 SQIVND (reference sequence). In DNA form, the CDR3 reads TGTGCCAGTAGTATGAACCTGGCGGGGGGGCCCGGGGATGAGCAGTTCTTC. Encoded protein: CASSMNLAGGPGDEQFF.

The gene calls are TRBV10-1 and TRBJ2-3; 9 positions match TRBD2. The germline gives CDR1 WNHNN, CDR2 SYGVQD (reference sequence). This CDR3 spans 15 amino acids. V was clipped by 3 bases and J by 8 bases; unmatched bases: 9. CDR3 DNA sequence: TGCGCCAGCAGTGAATCGCGGGGGGGCCCGGGTACGCAGTATTTT. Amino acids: CASSESRGGPGTQYF.

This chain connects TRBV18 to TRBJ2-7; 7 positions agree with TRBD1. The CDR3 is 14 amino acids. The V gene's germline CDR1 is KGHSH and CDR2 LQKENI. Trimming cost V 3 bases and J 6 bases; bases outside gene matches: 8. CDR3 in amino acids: CASSPSTGFGEQYF. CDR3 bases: TGTGCCAGCTCACCTTCGACAGGGTTCGGCGAGCAGTACTTC.

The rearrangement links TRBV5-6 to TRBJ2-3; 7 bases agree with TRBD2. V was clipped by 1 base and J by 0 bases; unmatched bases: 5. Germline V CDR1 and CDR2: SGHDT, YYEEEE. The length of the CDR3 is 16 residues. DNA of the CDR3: TGTGCCAGCAGCTTGCCCGGGGGGATTAGCACAGATACGCAGTATTTT. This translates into CASSLPGGISTDTQYF.

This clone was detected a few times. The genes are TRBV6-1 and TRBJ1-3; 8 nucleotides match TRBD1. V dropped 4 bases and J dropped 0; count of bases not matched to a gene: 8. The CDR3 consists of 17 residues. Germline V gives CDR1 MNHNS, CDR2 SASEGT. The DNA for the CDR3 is TGTGCCAGCAGTGCACTCTGGACAGGGCGCTCTGGAAACACCATATATTTT. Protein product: CASSALWTGRSGNTIYF.

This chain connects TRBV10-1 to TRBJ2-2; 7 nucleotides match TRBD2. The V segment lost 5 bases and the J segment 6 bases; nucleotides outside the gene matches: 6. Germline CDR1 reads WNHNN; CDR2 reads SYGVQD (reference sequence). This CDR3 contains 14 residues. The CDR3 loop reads CASSPLGGPGELFF. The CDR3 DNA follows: TGCGCCAGCAGTCCCCTGGGAGGGCCCGGGGAGCTGTTTTTT.

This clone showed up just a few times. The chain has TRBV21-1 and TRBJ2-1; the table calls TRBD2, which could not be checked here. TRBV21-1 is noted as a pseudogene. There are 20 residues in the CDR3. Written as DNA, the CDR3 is TGTGCCAGCAGCGATCCGGGACTAGCGGGGGGCTATTCCCTATACAATGAGCAGTTCTTC. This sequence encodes CASSDPGLAGGYSLYNEQFF.

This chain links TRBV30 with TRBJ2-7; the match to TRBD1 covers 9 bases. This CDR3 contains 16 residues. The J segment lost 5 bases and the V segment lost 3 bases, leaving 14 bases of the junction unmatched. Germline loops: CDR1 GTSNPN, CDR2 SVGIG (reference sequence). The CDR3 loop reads CAWSSRYGTGTHEQYF. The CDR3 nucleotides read TGTGCCTGGAGCTCAAGATACGGGACAGGGACCCACGAGCAGTACTTC.

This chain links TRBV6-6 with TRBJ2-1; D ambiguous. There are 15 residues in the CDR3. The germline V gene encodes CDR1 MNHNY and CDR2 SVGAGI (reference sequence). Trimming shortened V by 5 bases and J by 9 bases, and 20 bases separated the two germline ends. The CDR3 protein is CASSGPLGKQVEQFF. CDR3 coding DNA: TGTGCCAGCAGTGGGCCCCTGGGCAAGCAGGTTGAGCAGTTCTTC.

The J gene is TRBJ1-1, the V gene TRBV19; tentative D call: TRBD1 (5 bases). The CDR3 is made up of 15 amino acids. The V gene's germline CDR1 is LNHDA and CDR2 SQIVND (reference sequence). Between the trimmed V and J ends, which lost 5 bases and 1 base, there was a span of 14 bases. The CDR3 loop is CASSEGTVGNTEAFF. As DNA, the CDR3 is TGTGCCAGTAGTGAAGGGACTGTGGGGAACACTGAAGCTTTCTTT.

DNA for the CDR3: TGTGCCAGCAGCGCGTCCCGGGACAGGGACTCTAACTATGGCTACACCTTC. It encodes CASSASRDRDSNYGYTF. The rearrangement uses TRBV9 and TRBJ1-2; 9 nucleotides match TRBD1. The V gene end was trimmed by 3 bases and the J gene end by 0 bases; junction bases not matched to a gene: 9. The CDR3 runs 17 residues. CDR1 SGDLS and CDR2 YYNGEE come from the germline V gene.

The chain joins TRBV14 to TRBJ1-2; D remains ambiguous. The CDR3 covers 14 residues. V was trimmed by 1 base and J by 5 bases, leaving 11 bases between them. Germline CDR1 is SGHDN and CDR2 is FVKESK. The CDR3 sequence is CASSQAGIAYGYTF. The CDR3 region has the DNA TGTGCCAGCAGCCAAGCCGGGATCGCGTATGGCTACACCTTC.

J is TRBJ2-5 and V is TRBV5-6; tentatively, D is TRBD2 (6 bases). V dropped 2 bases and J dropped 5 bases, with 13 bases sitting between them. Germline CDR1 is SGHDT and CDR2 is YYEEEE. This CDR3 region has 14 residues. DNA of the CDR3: TGTGCCAGCAGCTTCCCGGCGGGATTGGAGACCCAGTACTTC. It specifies CASSFPAGLETQYF.

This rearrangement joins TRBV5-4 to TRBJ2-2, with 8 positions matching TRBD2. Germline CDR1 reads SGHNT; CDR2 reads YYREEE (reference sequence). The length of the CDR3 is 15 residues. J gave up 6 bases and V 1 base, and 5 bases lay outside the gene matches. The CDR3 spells CASSLTGLGAGELFF. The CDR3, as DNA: TGTGCCAGCAGCTTGACGGGACTAGGGGCCGGGGAGCTGTTTTTT. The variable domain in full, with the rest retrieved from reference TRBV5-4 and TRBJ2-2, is ETGVTQSPTHLIKTRGQQVTLRCSSQSGHNTVSWYQQALGQGPQFIFQYYREEENGRGNFPPRFSGLQFPNYSSELNVNALELDDSALYLCASSLTGLGAGELFFGEGSRLTVL.

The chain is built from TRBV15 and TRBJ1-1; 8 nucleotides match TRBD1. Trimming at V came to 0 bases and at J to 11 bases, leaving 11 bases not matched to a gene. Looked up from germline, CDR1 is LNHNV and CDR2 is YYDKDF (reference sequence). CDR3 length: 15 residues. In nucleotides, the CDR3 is TGTGCCACCAGCAGAGATCAGGGACAGGCTTTTAAGGCTTTCTTT. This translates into CATSRDQGQAFKAFF.

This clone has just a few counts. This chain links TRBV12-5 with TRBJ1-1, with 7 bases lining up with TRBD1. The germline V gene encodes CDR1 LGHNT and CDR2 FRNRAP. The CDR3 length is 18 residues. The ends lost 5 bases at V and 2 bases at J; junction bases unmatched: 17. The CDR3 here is CASGGSRDSRPVNTEAFF. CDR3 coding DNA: TGTGCTAGTGGTGGGAGCCGGGACAGTCGCCCCGTAAACACTGAAGCTTTCTTT.